This T cell receptor beta chain originates from a study of high-grade serous ovarian cancer treatment subgroups. This clone was seen just once. Tumor tissue was taken before any definitive surgery or chemotherapy was given. This CDR3 has 12 residues. From germline, CDR1 is SGHRS and CDR2 YFSETQ. V gave up 5 bases and J gave up 8 bases, with 11 bases separating them. Only in-frame clones appear in the TCRdb table, and some are missing; sequencing was by immunoSEQ multiplex PCR. The table has 30,000 or so clones, around four fifths seen once. The sequencing sample was made of tumor tissue. This receptor was identified in a human donor with high-grade serous ovarian cancer. The rearrangement uses TRBV5-1 and TRBJ2-1; the D gene is possibly TRBD2 (5 bases). The CDR3 region has the DNA TGCGCCAGCAGTATCTGGGAGCATGAGCAGTTCTTC. This codes for CASSIWEHEQFF.